By its share, the clone carrying this T cell receptor (beta chain) is medium-sized. Each CDR3 protein is one row after TCRdb ran MiXCR on the RT-PCR reads. The data show 4,400 or so distinct CDR3 sequences, 30% to 40% seen once. The CDR3 spans 16 residues. The germline gives CDR1 LGHNA, CDR2 YSLEER. With 1 base removed from V and 1 base from J, the gap between germline ends came to 12 bases. The chain joins TRBV4-3 to TRBJ2-3; D call uncertain. What was sequenced was memory CD4+ T cells from salivary gland. The TCR was taken from a female donor with primary Sjogren's syndrome. CDR3 DNA sequence: TGCGCCAGCAGCCAAGCGTATCGAGAGGGCACAGATACGCAGTATTTT. Its protein is CASSQAYREGTDTQYF.